This TCR beta chain comes out of a study of cytomegalovirus exposure and HLA in healthy donors (dated by TCRdb to about 2017). For context, the study as a whole: An earlier analysis of 587 of the donors reported roughly 300 Gb of sequence data and around 100 million unique TCR beta sequences obtained from about 180 million T cells. About 280 gigabases of sequencing data and about 92 million unique TCR sequences made up an early release that covered approximately 620 HLA-typed donors. Among the approximately 400 genotyped donors, roughly 80% belonged to the genetic ancestry cluster associated with self-reported Caucasian donors. The study aimed to test whether cataloging public T cell receptors could reveal signatures of past pathogen exposure. Using immunosequencing, the study profiled T cell repertoires from some 670 subjects and related those repertoires to cytomegalovirus serostatus. Besides the first cohort of about 730 subjects, a separate validation cohort made up of roughly 120 different subjects was used. High-throughput TCR immunosequencing, statistical association of individual TCRs with disease status, and machine learning were combined to predict cytomegalovirus infection status. A later analysis re-analyzed previously published TCR beta repertoires from approximately 700 donors and added high-resolution HLA genotyping to study TCR occurrence patterns. The later analysis used no new phenotypic data to find candidate immune exposures, relying instead on TCR beta sequences and their occurrence across donors. In an earlier analysis of over 550 of the donors, high-throughput TCR beta sequencing was used to judge whether each TCR beta V gene segment behaved as functional or pseudogenic. Donor age, sex, ethnicity and CMV serostatus were compiled together with the repertoire data. A later genetic analysis used genome-wide SNP genotypes for about three fifths of the 666 donors, treating that subset as a discovery cohort. Every discovery cohort repertoire had been produced on one sequencing platform. HLA typing covered class I and class II loci at four-digit resolution. The number of donors typed differed by locus, with about 629-630 for A, B, C, DRB1 and DQB1, around 520 for DQA1, approximately 580 for DPA1, and some 440 for DPB1. About five DR-DQ haplotypes were treated as single units for association and clustering because of strong linkage in the cohort. On average, around 240,000 unique TCR beta nucleotide sequences were sequenced per donor among 398 genotyped donors of the cohort, with around 19% of those sequences being non-productive. General study outcomes and caveats: In a later genetic analysis, fewer N-insertions in productive TCRs were reported among donors in an Asian-associated ancestry cluster than the approximately 670-donor mean. Three of the identified cytomegalovirus-associated TCR beta chains were confirmed in vitro to be specific for cytomegalovirus antigens. A later analysis found that most CMV-associated TCR beta chains appeared HLA-restricted, with HLA associations seemingly driven largely by CMV exposure. In this cohort, only TCR beta chains were sequenced, and detectable features were limited by the absence of alpha or paired-chain data. A later analysis reported that several top co-occurrence clusters appeared linked to parvovirus B19, influenza, CMV and Epstein-Barr virus. In a later analysis, HLA-associated TCR beta chains were found to be more clonally expanded and to have lower generation probabilities than equally common non-associated chains. Presence/absence analyses assumed roughly uniform sequencing depth across donors, an assumption that may not hold. A cluster of highly shared sequence variants was judged likely to represent a technical artifact of the sequencing pipeline. Some IMGT-functional V segments, including TRBV6-2 and TRBV6-3, could not be told apart with the 87-base-pair reads, so those segments were excluded. A total of 164 TCR beta chains were listed by the study as associated with cytomegalovirus. It was suggested by the authors that the approach could potentially be generalized to other disease states and immunological phenotypes. Because counts were too low, 15 to 20 rarely observed V segments, including chromosome 9 orphons, were excluded from the earlier analysis of 587 of the donors. A further reported finding was that TCR beta sequences accurately predicted the HLA-A and HLA-B alleles for most subjects in the first cohort. In a later genetic analysis, a missense DCLRE1C variant was associated with V-gene and J-gene trimming of TCR beta chains, and the association was replicated in an independent cohort. A later analysis found that TCR association rates varied across HLA loci, with DRB1 alleles showing the most associated TCRs and HLA-C alleles the fewest. Most TCR sequences were observed very rarely across donors, whereas some public TCRs were present in many individuals. Correlated functional status among segregating V segments might reflect linkage disequilibrium, but an unknown experimental factor could not be ruled out. Assigning TCR associations to individual alleles was difficult when HLA alleles, especially DR and DQ, strongly co-occurred. Immune exposure information for the cohort was limited to CMV serostatus. Because HLA typing was unavailable for some donors at each locus, only the typed subset was used in association tests. In an earlier analysis of some 500 of the donors, most TCR beta V segments were observed in productive rearrangements about 87% or about 30% of the time, broadly matching IMGT annotations. In both the original and validation cohorts, the classifier was reported to diagnose cytomegalovirus status with high specificity and sensitivity. At a false discovery rate of 0.05, a later analysis linked around 17,000 TCR beta sequences to specific HLA alleles.

Library generation was performed with the immunoSEQ multiplex PCR assay. For the multiplex PCR, a mixture combining 60 forward primers for TCR Vbeta segments and 13 reverse primers for TCR Jbeta segments was used. The CDR3 region of rearranged TCR beta genes was amplified from genomic DNA with a multiplex PCR assay. The amplified TCR beta libraries were sequenced on the Illumina HiSeq System as 87-base-pair reads. Processing in the source paper ran as follows. In a later analysis, tens of millions of unique TCR beta chains were counted across the roughly 610 repertoires, and some 10 million of these chains were shared by at least two donors. A nearest-neighbor algorithm error-corrected the raw reads and collapsed the reads into unique sequences, merging closely related sequences to remove PCR and sequencing errors. V, D and J gene segments were assigned by aligning CDR3 sequences to IMGT reference sequences. For a sequence to be retained, at least a six-nucleotide match to both a V gene segment and a J gene segment was required. Rearrangements were called productive when the CDR3 lacked stop codons and stayed in frame with V and J; all others were non-productive. Following IMGT convention, CDR3 was defined as the stretch from the second conserved V-encoded cysteine up to the conserved J-encoded phenylalanine. The earlier analysis of about 620 of the donors excluded sequences that lacked an unambiguous match to a single V gene segment. An earlier analysis of about 590 of the donors classified V segments as functional when productive rearrangements were above 56.7% and as segregating when the standard deviation between donors was above 5%. A statistical classification framework was built for diagnosing cytomegalovirus status from the catalog of TCR beta chain sequences. In a later analysis, V and J genes were assigned by comparing TCR nucleotide sequences against IMGT/GENE-DB human TR gene sequences. The TCRdist pipeline was used in a later analysis to assign CDR3 sequences and most-parsimonious VDJ recombination scenarios. In a later analysis, every TCR beta chain was defined by the combination of its CDR3 amino acid sequence and its V-gene family, and reads without a unique V-gene family were dropped. In a later analysis, 550 to 650 highly shared, low-generation-probability nucleotide sequences were removed to address suspected cross-contamination and a sequencing artifact. For each public chain, a later analysis derived a clonal expansion index from normalized ranks of inferred template counts within each repertoire. In a later analysis, generation probabilities were computed using a VDJ recombination model fitted to out-of-frame rearrangements, and the results were checked against IGoR. In a later analysis, hypergeometric tests were used to score TCR-TCR, TCR-HLA and TCR-CMV co-occurrence, with a repertoire-size bias correction applied to TCR pairs. False discovery rates were estimated in a later analysis by permuting HLA or CMV assignments 20 times. In a later analysis, co-occurring TCRs were grouped with DBSCAN, and TCRdist sequence similarity was added when clustering was performed within HLA-allele-positive subsets. Repertoires with fewer than 30,000 or more than 120,000 public chains were left out of co-occurrence clustering, as were about 5 repertoires with anomalous nucleotide sharing. TCRdb's version of the immuneACCESS table is confined to in-frame rearrangements and falls short of the full clone set. An unresolved V gene accounts for under half of the shortfall where checked; the remainder is of unknown origin. That table furnishes V, J and clone size, whereas the DNA furnished D and trimming. The sample yields 95,000 to 150,000 clones; approximately 15% were counted once. The ten top clones hold 1.9% of the sample.

In total, fewer than 750 healthy bone marrow donors made up the cohort. At the time of sampling, every cohort member was nominally healthy, though immune exposures that went unrecorded were likely present. The donor was CMV seronegative and was included in the group of 352 seronegative cohort members. Every donor gave a peripheral blood sample, and the peripheral blood mononuclear cells from that sample were used for TCR beta sequencing. Genomic DNA extraction from the blood cell samples was performed with the Qiagen DNeasy Blood Extraction Kit. With respect to this clone: Its antigen is currently not known. Qualities for individual bases were not recorded, and no much larger clone is one base off.

Taken from the germline V gene, the CDR1 and CDR2 loops are SGHRS and YFSETQ. Its CDR3 holds 17 amino acids, cysteine through phenylalanine. Just CDR3 DNA is preserved here, 51 bases in frame from base 1. The trim is 0 bases for V and 2 bases for J, with a gap of 15 bases between the germline ends. The V gene is TRBV5-1 and the J gene is TRBJ1-3; the D gene lacks a confident call. Sequencing was performed on PBMCs. This TCR was recovered from a woman between 18 and 30 years old in good health and CMV-seronegative. CDR3 reads: CASSLAVSGAPGNTIYF. The DNA sequence reads TGCGCCAGCAGCTTGGCCGTATCGGGAGCCCCTGGAAACACCATATATTTT. The entire variable domain, with the stretches around the CDR3 drawn from the reference TRBV5-1 and TRBJ1-3 proteins, is KAGVTQTPRYLIKTRGQQVTLSCSPISGHRSVSWYQQTPGQGLQFLFEYFSETQRNKGNFPGRFSGRQFSNSRSEMNVSTLELGDSALYLCASSLAVSGAPGNTIYFGEGSWLTVV.